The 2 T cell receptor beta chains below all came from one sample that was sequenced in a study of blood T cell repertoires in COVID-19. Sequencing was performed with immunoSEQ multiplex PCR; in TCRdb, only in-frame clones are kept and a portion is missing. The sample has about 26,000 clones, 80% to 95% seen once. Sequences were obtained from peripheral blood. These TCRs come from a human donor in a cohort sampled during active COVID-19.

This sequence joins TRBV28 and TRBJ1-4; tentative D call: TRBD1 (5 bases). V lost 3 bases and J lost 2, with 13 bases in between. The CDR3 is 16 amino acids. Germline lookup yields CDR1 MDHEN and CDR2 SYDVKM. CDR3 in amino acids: CASSFSMRGTNEKLFF. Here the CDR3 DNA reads TGTGCCAGCAGTTTCAGTATGCGGGGCACTAATGAAAAACTGTTTTTT.

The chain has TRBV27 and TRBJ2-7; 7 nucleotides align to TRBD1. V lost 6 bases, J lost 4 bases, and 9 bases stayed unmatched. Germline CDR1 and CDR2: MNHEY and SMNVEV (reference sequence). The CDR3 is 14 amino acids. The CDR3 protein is CASSSRTGLYEQYV. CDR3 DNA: TGTGCCAGCAGCTCCCGGACAGGCCTTTACGAGCAGTACGTC.